These 18 T cell receptor beta chains were all obtained from the same sample, sequenced in a study of blood T cell repertoires in COVID-19. Assay: immunoSEQ multiplex PCR; the TCRdb copy retains only in-frame clones and omits some. The profile shows hundreds of thousands of clones, 83% of them singletons. Sequencing used peripheral blood. The source of these receptors is a man older than 75 with acute or convalescent COVID-19.

CDR3 sequence (DNA): TGTGCCACCAGCAGAGGAGGGGGGGAGCGCACAGATACGCAGTATTTT. This codes for CATSRGGGERTDTQYF. This chain joins TRBV15 and TRBJ2-3, with D possibly TRBD2 on 7 matching bases. There are 16 residues in the CDR3. CDR1 and CDR2 (germline): LNHNV, YYDKDF (reference sequence). The V end was cut by 1 base, the J end by 1 base, with 12 bases between. The variable domain in full, completed from reference TRBV15 and TRBJ2-3, reads DAMVIQNPRYQVTQFGKPVTLSCSQTLNHNVMYWYQQKSSQAPKLLFHYYDKDFNNEADTPDNFQSRRPNTSFCFLDIRSPGLGDTAMYLCATSRGGGERTDTQYFGPGTRLTVL.

This clone came up a few times. The CDR3 sequence is CASSGGVRTYEQYF. CDR3 coding DNA: TGTGCCAGCAGTGGAGGCGTACGGACCTACGAGCAGTACTTC. The chain uses TRBV2 and TRBJ2-7; D ambiguous. Trimming stripped 4 bases from V and 2 bases from J, with 12 bases between. CDR1 SNHLY and CDR2 FYNNEI come from the germline V gene. This CDR3 is built from 14 residues.

This clone occurred a few times. This chain connects TRBV6-2 or TRBV6-3 to TRBJ1-5; D is possibly TRBD1 (6 bases). V shed 5 bases and J shed 1 base, with 9 bases lying between them. Germline assignment: CDR1 MNHEY and CDR2 SVGEGT. The CDR3 runs 14 residues. Written as DNA, the CDR3 is TGTGCCAGCAGTGACAGGTCGAGCAATCAGCCCCAGCATTTT. Encoded protein: CASSDRSSNQPQHF.

The chain carries TRBV12-3 or TRBV12-4 and TRBJ2-1, with 7 bases identical to TRBD2. The CDR3 extends over 13 amino acids. Trimming cost V 5 bases and J 4 bases; bases outside gene matches: 2. In nucleotides, the CDR3 is TGTGCCAGCAGTGCTAGCGGTTACAATGAGCAGTTCTTC. This translates into CASSASGYNEQFF.

The chain carries TRBV5-6 and TRBJ2-3; TRBD2 aligns across 7 bases. The CDR3 totals 14 residues. The J segment lost 2 bases and the V segment lost 4 bases, leaving 4 bases of the junction unmatched. The germline V gene encodes CDR1 SGHDT and CDR2 YYEEEE. The CDR3 DNA follows: TGTGCCAGCAGCGTGGGACTACTCACAGATACGCAGTATTTT. It specifies CASSVGLLTDTQYF.

This clone was observed a few times. For the CDR3, the DNA is TGTGCCAGCAGCTTAGGTTCAGGGCCTGGAAACACCATATATTTT. The encoded protein is CASSLGSGPGNTIYF. V gene TRBV13 combines with J gene TRBJ1-3, with D possibly being TRBD1 (5 bases). Trimming left V 0 bases short and J 2 bases short, with 8 bases between. Germline V gene data show CDR1 as PRHDT and CDR2 as FYEKMQ (reference sequence). The CDR3 length is 15 residues.

The chain couples TRBV19 to TRBJ1-2; unclear D gene. CDR3 size: 14 residues. The V and J ends lost 7 bases and 10 bases respectively, with 22 bases between them. Germline V gene lookup returns CDR1 LNHDA and CDR2 SQIVND (reference sequence). The CDR3 nucleotides read TGTGCCAGTACCCGGACCGTACGAGGAGCGGACTACACCTTC. It yields the protein CASTRTVRGADYTF. The complete variable domain, with remaining parts taken from reference TRBV19 and TRBJ1-2, reads DGGITQSPKYLFRKEGQNVTLSCEQNLNHDAMYWYRQDPGQGLRLIYYSQIVNDFQKGDIAEGYSVSREKKESFPLTVTSAQKNPTAFYLCASTRTVRGADYTFGSGTRLTVV.

The genes are TRBV19 and TRBJ2-7, with TRBD2 matching over 8 bases. With V trimmed by 5 bases and J by 0 bases, 6 bases remained unmatched. Germline-derived CDR1 and CDR2 are LNHDA and SQIVND (reference sequence). The CDR3 is 15 amino acids. CDR3 loop: CASSPGLVSSYEQYF. The CDR3 DNA reads as TGTGCCAGTAGTCCGGGACTAGTGAGCTCCTACGAGCAGTACTTC.

This chain joins TRBV3-1 (or the pseudogene TRBV3-2) and TRBJ2-1; D is unresolved. The CDR3 has 15 residues. Trimming removed 5 bases at V and 9 bases at J, with 20 bases between. Germline values: CDR1 LGHDT, CDR2 YNNKEL (reference sequence). CDR3 protein: CASSEMGRHLGEQFF. As DNA, the CDR3 is TGTGCCAGCAGCGAGATGGGCAGGCATTTAGGTGAGCAGTTCTTC.

The CDR3 protein is CAWIPGGGETQYF. The CDR3 nucleotides read TGTGCCTGGATCCCCGGGGGAGGGGAGACCCAGTACTTC. V gene TRBV30 combines with J gene TRBJ2-5; 7 bases align to TRBD2. This CDR3 is built from 13 residues. The ends lost 4 bases at V and 5 bases at J; junction bases unmatched: 7. Looked up from germline, CDR1 is GTSNPN and CDR2 is SVGIG (reference sequence).

The chain is built from TRBV11-2 and TRBJ2-3; D is unresolved. The germline CDR1 and CDR2 sequences are SGHAT and FQNNGV. The length of the CDR3 is 13 residues. V lost 5 bases, J lost 2 bases, and 8 bases lay in between. The CDR3 region is CASSPLDTDTQYF. As DNA, the CDR3 is TGTGCCAGCAGCCCCTTAGACACAGATACGCAGTATTTT.

This clone was seen a few times. This chain joins TRBV6-5 and TRBJ1-4; TRBD1 agrees at 9 bases. The V gene end was trimmed by 5 bases and the J gene end by 7 bases; junction bases not matched to a gene: 5. This CDR3 comprises 14 residues. The germline gives CDR1 MNHEY, CDR2 SVGAGI. CDR3 DNA sequence: TGTGCCAGCAGTCGGACAGGGGCGGCTGAAAAACTGTTTTTT. Amino acid sequence: CASSRTGAAEKLFF.

V and J are TRBV3-1 (or the pseudogene TRBV3-2) and TRBJ2-4; D possibly corresponds to TRBD2 (5 bases). Germline assignment: CDR1 LGHDT and CDR2 YNNKEL (reference sequence). The CDR3 extends over 13 amino acids. V lost 0 bases and J 15 bases, leaving 15 bases between the germline ends. This CDR3 is CASSQDPGTGGYF. The CDR3 coding sequence is TGTGCCAGCAGCCAAGATCCGGGAACCGGTGGGTACTTC.

The chain employs TRBV3-1 (or the pseudogene TRBV3-2) and TRBJ1-3; D call uncertain. Looked up from germline, CDR1 is LGHDT and CDR2 is YNNKEL (reference sequence). The CDR3 extends over 14 amino acids. V lost 4 bases and J lost 5, with 12 bases in between. The CDR3 DNA sequence: TGTGCCAGCAGCCCGCCGGGAACTAGAAACACCATATATTTT. This encodes CASSPPGTRNTIYF.

The J gene is TRBJ1-1, the V gene TRBV11-2; D may be TRBD1 (5 bases). Trimming removed 3 bases at V and 5 bases at J, with 13 bases between. The CDR3 has 14 amino acids. Germline V lookup: CDR1 SGHAT, CDR2 FQNNGV. As DNA, the CDR3 is TGTGCCAGCAGCTTTTCTCAGGGTTGGACTGAAGCTTTCTTT. Amino acid sequence: CASSFSQGWTEAFF.

This clone was recorded only once. The rearrangement joins TRBV3-1 (or the pseudogene TRBV3-2) to TRBJ1-2; possible D gene TRBD1, 6 bases. This CDR3 has 12 residues. Germline V gene sequence: CDR1 LGHDT, CDR2 YNNKEL (reference sequence). V dropped 1 base and J dropped 7 bases, with 7 bases sitting between them. The CDR3 is CASSQGQAGYTF. The CDR3 nucleotides read TGTGCCAGCAGCCAAGGACAGGCTGGCTACACCTTC.

The chain has TRBV27 and TRBJ2-5, with 7 bases lining up with TRBD2. Germline CDR1 reads MNHEY; CDR2 reads SMNVEV (reference sequence). Trimming took 5 bases from V and 6 from J; bases not matched to a gene: 12. The CDR3 contains 15 residues. The CDR3 region is CASSAPGGRWKTQYF. DNA of the CDR3: TGTGCCAGCAGTGCCCCCGGCGGGAGATGGAAGACCCAGTACTTC.

This chain links TRBV11-2 with TRBJ2-5; 8 bases fit TRBD1. This CDR3 contains 15 residues. CDR1 is SGHAT, CDR2 FQNNGV, per germline. J was trimmed by 5 bases and V by 3 bases; bases with no gene match: 8. The CDR3 reads CASSFRQGRRETQYF. CDR3 bases: TGTGCCAGCAGCTTCCGACAGGGGCGCCGGGAGACCCAGTACTTC. Looking up the rest from reference TRBV11-2 and TRBJ2-5 gives the full variable domain: EAGVAQSPRYKIIEKRQSVAFWCNPISGHATLYWYQQILGQGPKLLIQFQNNGVVDDSQLPKDRFSAERLKGVDSTLKIQPAKLEDSAVYLCASSFRQGRRETQYFGPGTRLLVL.